The rows below give T cell receptor beta chains drawn from one sample of a study of early T cells in non-severe SARS-CoV-2 infection. From the 5' RACE reads, TCRdb called clonotypes with MiXCR, one entry per CDR3 protein. Here the sample spans 100,000 to 150,000 distinct CDR3 sequences, 15% being singletons. The sample consisted of whole blood. The receptors were sampled from an adult who was a healthcare worker with PCR-confirmed SARS-CoV-2 infection or an uninfected control (not recorded which). The CDR3 runs from the conserved cysteine through the conserved F or W. Each record gives: V gene, CDR3 protein.

>TRBV6-6
CASSYSWLTGANVLTF
>TRBV12-3/TRBV12-4
CASRQGVESDTQYF
>TRBV7-9
CASSWEGAYEQYF
>TRBV14
CASSRDIGNTIYF
>TRBV7-9
CASSSYRKGTGELFF
>TRBV5-1
CASSTGGENYGYTF
>TRBV10-2
CASSGMEGAFEQYF
>TRBV5-1
CASSFRNSGFGYEQYF
>TRBV19
CASSVPDSIFEKLFF
>TRBV7-9
CASSLWGTGTETQYF
>TRBV12-5
CASGTGSFGAEAFF
>TRBV6-2/TRBV6-3
CASTRQGTASPLHF
>TRBV29-1
CSVAGTGNEKLFF
>TRBV29-1
CSVEASESKVFF
>TRBV9
CASSPEGSGGYEQYF
>TRBV20-1
CSVPHGDRGWEQYF
>TRBV7-3
CASSLTSGTDTQYF
>TRBV7-2
CASSYRQLRETQYF
>TRBV28
CASTTIWGNYEQYF
>TRBV29-1
CSVGQTPIYGYTF
>TRBV6-5
CASSYSGVGDTQYF
>TRBV12-3/TRBV12-4
CASSTQTVNYGYTF
>TRBV6-1
CATRTGHPTENTEAFF
>TRBV6-2/TRBV6-3
CASAPGTGVIYEQYF
>TRBV7-9
CASSYRRDSYNEQFF
>TRBV6-2/TRBV6-3
CASSHGTFQFF
>TRBV7-9
CASSPGQMNTEAFF
>TRBV12-3/TRBV12-4
CASSFSGPNSPLHF
>TRBV20-1
CSATDNEQFF
>TRBV2
CASSSMTGGDQPQHF
>TRBV20-1
CSARGRDPQGEQYF
>TRBV12-5
CASGGGVSGKPDTQYF
>TRBV20-1
CSASREASYNSPLHF
>TRBV4-1
CASSQEIGTLGGYEQYF
>TRBV29-1
CSVSTGLGGNQPQHF
>TRBV12-3/TRBV12-4
CASRKTQQGNQPQHF
>TRBV20-1
CSAREDHLEQYF